This record looks at one TCR beta chain sequence and its context. No antigen is known for it. Germline loops: CDR1 MNHEY, CDR2 SMNVEV (reference sequence). CDR3 length equals 17 residues. V was pared by 6 bases and J by 2 bases, with 14 bases of the junction left unmatched. TCRdb's copy holds only in-frame clones and misses some; the assay was immunoSEQ multiplex PCR. The data contain some 1 million clones, 75% of them singletons. This entry belongs to a study of shared clonotypes between healthy human individuals. Study-level background: CD4 naive and memory got three plates each, CD8 naive two, CD8 memory one. Study-wide findings and caveats: Apart from blood, nothing was sampled; tissue repertoires likely differ. Clonotypes shared by all four donors outscored non-shared clonotypes in generation probability.

The donors, healthy adults who were HIV-negative, had experienced no recent acute infections or vaccinations. The sequence came from a man aged 18-30 years in good health. V gene TRBV27 combines with J gene TRBJ1-1; 8 positions match TRBD1. The specimen sequenced was memory CD4+ T cells sorted from blood. The subset is: CD45RA-negative fraction. DNA of the CDR3: TGTGCCAGCAGAAATTATTGGTCAGGGGGCAAAAACACTGAAGCTTTCTTT. As protein: CASRNYWSGGKNTEAFF.